This T cell receptor beta chain is from a study of response to subunit inactivated influenza vaccine. Whole-study findings and limits: With each seasonal influenza vaccination, the authors suggested, few new T cells are recruited.

The V gene end was trimmed by 4 bases and the J gene end by 9 bases; junction bases not matched to a gene: 8. In germline, CDR1 is SGHRS, CDR2 YFSETQ. The CDR3 sequence is 15 residues long. This clonotype appeared a few times. Its target is not known. A single record per CDR3 protein comes from TCRdb applying MiXCR to the RT-PCR reads. The table records roughly 670,000 distinct CDR3 sequences, 14% of them present only once. This chain connects TRBV5-1 to TRBJ1-6, with 9 positions matching TRBD1. The sample in question was PBMCs from blood, obtained 14 to 15 days before vaccination. The sequence was collected from a man between 45 and 60 years old who received an inactivated influenza vaccine. The CDR3 loop is CASSQKGQGSSPLHF. The CDR3 coding sequence is TGCGCCAGCAGCCAGAAGGGACAGGGAAGTTCACCCCTCCACTTT.